These T cell receptor beta chains were read from a single sample in a study of CD8 T cells in ankylosing spondylitis. TCRdb recomputed calls from the 5' RACE reads with MiXCR, one row per CDR3 protein. Found here are 240,000 or so distinct CDR3 sequences, around 9.2% of them singletons; the top ten hold 6.5% to 7%. Sequenced material: blood, either unsorted or a sorted T cell fraction (not recorded which). These receptors came from a male donor with ankylosing spondylitis or in good health (not recorded which). The CDR3 runs from the conserved cysteine through the conserved F or W.

cdr3_aa: CASSPPFLAGANGELFF
v_call: TRBV18
j_call: TRBJ2-2

cdr3_aa: CASSLDSSRPSGNTIYF
v_call: TRBV9
j_call: TRBJ1-3

cdr3_aa: CASSQRTGVVYNEQFF
v_call: TRBV4-2
j_call: TRBJ2-1

cdr3_aa: CASSLAKGPTNYGYTF
v_call: TRBV7-8
j_call: TRBJ1-2

cdr3_aa: CASSGTSGGADTQYF
v_call: TRBV7-2
j_call: TRBJ2-3

cdr3_aa: CSVGRGDRATDTQYF
v_call: TRBV29-1
j_call: TRBJ2-3

cdr3_aa: CASSQADLYNEQFF
v_call: TRBV14
j_call: TRBJ2-1

cdr3_aa: CATSREYSMEETQYF
v_call: TRBV15
j_call: TRBJ2-5

cdr3_aa: CASSPGTASSYNEQFF
v_call: TRBV4-2
j_call: TRBJ2-1

cdr3_aa: CSARPVHNYGYTF
v_call: TRBV20-1
j_call: TRBJ1-2